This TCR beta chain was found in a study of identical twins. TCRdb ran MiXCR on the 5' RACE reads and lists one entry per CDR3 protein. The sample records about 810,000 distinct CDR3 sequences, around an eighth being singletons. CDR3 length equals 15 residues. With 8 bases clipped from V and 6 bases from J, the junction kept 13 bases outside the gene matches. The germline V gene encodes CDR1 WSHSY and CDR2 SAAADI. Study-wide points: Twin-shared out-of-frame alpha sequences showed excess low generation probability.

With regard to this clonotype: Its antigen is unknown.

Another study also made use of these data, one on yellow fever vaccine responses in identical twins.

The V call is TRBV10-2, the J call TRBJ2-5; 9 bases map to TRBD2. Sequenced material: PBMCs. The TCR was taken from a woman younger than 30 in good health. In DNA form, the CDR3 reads TGCGCCAGCGGCCTCGGGGCGGGGGGGCTTAAGACCCAGTACTTC. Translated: CASGLGAGGLKTQYF.